This T cell receptor beta chain comes out of a study of blood T cell repertoires in COVID-19. Study as a whole: COVID-19 samples collected from the United States, Italy and Spain covered acute and convalescent phases.

The CDR3 has 15 amino acids. The V and J ends lost 2 bases and 5 bases respectively, with 14 bases between them. The germline CDR1 and CDR2 sequences are KGHSH and LQKENI. Those enrolled in Seattle joined during active infection and were followed longitudinally afterward. Using immunoSEQ multiplex PCR, the repertoire was profiled, and TCRdb retains in-frame clones only, with some absent. The data hold roughly 200,000 clones, with approximately 90% observed a single time. The chain couples TRBV18 to TRBJ2-3, with D perhaps TRBD2 (6 bases). This clonotype originated in a man aged 50-60 years with COVID-19, enrolled during active disease. The sample comprised peripheral blood. The CDR3, as DNA: TGTGCCAGCTCACCAACGTGGGCCGGGGGAGATACGCAGTATTTT. Translating it yields CASSPTWAGGDTQYF.